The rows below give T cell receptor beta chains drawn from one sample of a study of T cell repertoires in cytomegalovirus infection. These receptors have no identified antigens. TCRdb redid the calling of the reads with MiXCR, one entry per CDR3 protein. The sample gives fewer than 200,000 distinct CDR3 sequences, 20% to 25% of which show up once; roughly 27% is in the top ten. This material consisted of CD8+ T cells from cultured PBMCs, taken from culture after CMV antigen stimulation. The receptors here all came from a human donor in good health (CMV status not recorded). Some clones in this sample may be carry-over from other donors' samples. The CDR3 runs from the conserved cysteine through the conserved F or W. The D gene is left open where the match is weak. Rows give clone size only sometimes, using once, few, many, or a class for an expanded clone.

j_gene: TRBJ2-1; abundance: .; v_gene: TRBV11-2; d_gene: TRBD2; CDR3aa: CASSKLAGGLYNEQFF; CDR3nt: TGTGCCAGCAGCAAACTAGCGGGGGGGCTGTACAATGAGCAGTTCTTC
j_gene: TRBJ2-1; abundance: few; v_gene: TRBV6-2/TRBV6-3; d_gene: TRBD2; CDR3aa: CASSSGGLLSYNEQFF; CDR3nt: TGTGCCAGCAGCAGCGGGGGCCTCCTATCCTACAATGAGCAGTTCTTC
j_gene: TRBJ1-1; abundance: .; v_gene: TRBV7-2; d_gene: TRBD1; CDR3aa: CASTWRGPGTEAFF; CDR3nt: TGTGCCAGCACCTGGAGGGGGCCAGGGACTGAAGCTTTCTTT
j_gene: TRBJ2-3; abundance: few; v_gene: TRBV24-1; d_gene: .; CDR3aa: CATSELRTPDTQYF; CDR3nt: TGTGCCACCAGTGAACTCCGTACGCCAGATACGCAGTATTTT
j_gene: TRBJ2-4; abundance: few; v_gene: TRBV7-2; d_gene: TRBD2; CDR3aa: CASSSPSGGAPRDIQYF; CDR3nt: TGTGCCAGCAGCTCCCCTAGCGGGGGGGCCCCTCGGGACATTCAGTACTTC
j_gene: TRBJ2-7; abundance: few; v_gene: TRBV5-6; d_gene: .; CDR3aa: CASSLWGHEQYF; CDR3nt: TGTGCCAGCAGCTTGTGGGGCCACGAGCAGTACTTC
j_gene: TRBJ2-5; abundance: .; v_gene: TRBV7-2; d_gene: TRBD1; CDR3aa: CASSFRDRAPETQYF; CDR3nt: TGTGCCAGCAGCTTCCGGGACAGAGCACCAGAGACCCAGTACTTC
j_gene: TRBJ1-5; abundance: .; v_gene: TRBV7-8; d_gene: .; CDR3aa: CASSIGPVFNQPQHF; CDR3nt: TGTGCCAGCAGCATTGGACCGGTTTTTAATCAGCCCCAGCATTTT
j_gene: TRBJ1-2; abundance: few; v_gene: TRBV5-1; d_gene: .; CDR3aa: CASSLTGGPVGYTF; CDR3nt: TGCGCCAGCAGCTTGACGGGGGGCCCCGTAGGCTACACCTTC
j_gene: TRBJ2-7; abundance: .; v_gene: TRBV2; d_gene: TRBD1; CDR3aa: CAIRTGRYEQYF; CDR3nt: TGTGCCATCCGGACAGGGAGATACGAGCAGTACTTC
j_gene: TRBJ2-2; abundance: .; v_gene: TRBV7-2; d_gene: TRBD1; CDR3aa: CASSHRDRDVTGELFF; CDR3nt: TGTGCCAGCAGCCACCGGGACAGGGATGTCACCGGGGAGCTGTTTTTT
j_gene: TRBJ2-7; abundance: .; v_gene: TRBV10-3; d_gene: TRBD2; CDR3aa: CAISEMGTSGGYEQYF; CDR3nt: TGTGCCATCAGTGAAATGGGGACTAGCGGGGGATACGAGCAGTACTTC